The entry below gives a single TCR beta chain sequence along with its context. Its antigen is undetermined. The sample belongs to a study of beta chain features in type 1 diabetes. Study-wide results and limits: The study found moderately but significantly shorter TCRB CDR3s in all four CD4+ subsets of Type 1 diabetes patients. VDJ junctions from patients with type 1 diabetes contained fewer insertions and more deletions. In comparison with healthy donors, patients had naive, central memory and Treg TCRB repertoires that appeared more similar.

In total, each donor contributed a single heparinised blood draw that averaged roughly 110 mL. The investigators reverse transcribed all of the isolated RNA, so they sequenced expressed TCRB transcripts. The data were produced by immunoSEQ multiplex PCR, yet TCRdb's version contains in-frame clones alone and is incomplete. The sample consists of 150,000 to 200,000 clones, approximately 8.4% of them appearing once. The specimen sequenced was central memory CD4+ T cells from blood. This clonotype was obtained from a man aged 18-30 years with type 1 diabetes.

The CDR3 here is CACRQGFNQPQHF. DNA of the CDR3: TGTGCCTGTAGACAGGGCTTCAATCAGCCCCAGCATTTT. The rearrangement links TRBV30 to TRBJ1-5; TRBD1 matches at 7 bases. The V gene's germline CDR1 is GTSNPN and CDR2 SVGIG (reference sequence). The CDR3 has 13 residues. Trimming cost V 6 bases and J 3 bases; bases outside gene matches: 5.